The 30 T cell receptor beta chains below come from one sample, sequenced in a study of OX40 agonist ivuxolimab in advanced cancers. Sequenced by immunoSEQ multiplex PCR; TCRdb stores in-frame clones only, minus some. The table has about 45,000 clones, approximately 90% seen once. The source material was CD4+ or CD8+ T cells sorted from blood, sampled in a trial of the OX40 agonist ivuxolimab. The source of these receptors is an adult with an advanced solid tumor such as melanoma, head and neck, liver or kidney cancer.

This chain uses TRBV15 with TRBJ2-2; the D is unclear. This CDR3 has 17 amino acids. Germline CDR1 reads LNHNV; CDR2 reads YYDKDF (reference sequence). Trimming cost V 0 bases and J 1 base, with 12 bases left between them. The CDR3 protein is CATSRDYQFVNTGELFF. CDR3 DNA sequence: TGTGCCACCAGCAGAGATTATCAGTTTGTGAACACCGGGGAGCTGTTTTTT.

The rearrangement links TRBV2 to TRBJ2-1; D is unclear. With 8 bases removed from V and 7 bases from J, the gap between germline ends came to 15 bases. Germline V gene data show CDR1 as SNHLY and CDR2 as FYNNEI. The CDR3 covers 13 residues. Here the CDR3 DNA reads TGTGCCAGCGATGGGGTTTGGGGAAATGAGCAGTTCTTC. The encoded protein is CASDGVWGNEQFF.

The J gene is TRBJ2-7, the V gene TRBV7-9, with D perhaps TRBD1 (5 bases). Germline V lookup: CDR1 SEHNR, CDR2 FQNEAQ (reference sequence). V lost 5 bases to trimming and J lost 3 bases, with 8 bases between them. This CDR3 region has 12 residues. CDR3 nucleotides: TGTGCCAGCAGCATCGACAGCTACGAGCAGTACTTC. Translation: CASSIDSYEQYF.

V gene TRBV7-9 combines with J gene TRBJ2-2, with TRBD2 matching 8 bases. The ends lost 5 bases at V and 4 bases at J; junction bases unmatched: 9. Germline V gene data show CDR1 as SEHNR and CDR2 as FQNEAQ (reference sequence). This CDR3 spans 16 amino acids. Here the CDR3 reads CASSPTSGDGTGELFF. The DNA for the CDR3 is TGTGCCAGCAGCCCCACTAGCGGCGATGGCACCGGGGAGCTGTTTTTT.

This clone was recorded a few times. A far larger clone is one base from this, pointing to a likely read error. This specimen includes other DNA sequences encoding the same CDR3. The rearrangement links TRBV5-6 to TRBJ2-5, with D tentatively TRBD2 (7 bases). Germline assignment: CDR1 SGHDT and CDR2 YYEEEE. This CDR3 spans 15 amino acids. Between the trimmed V and J ends, which lost 0 bases and 11 bases, there was a span of 20 bases. The CDR3 nucleotides are TGTGCCAGCAGCTTGGGACTCGCGGGGGCGGGGGAGCAGTACTTC. Translated, it gives CASSLGLAGAGEQYF.

The chain links TRBV9 to TRBJ2-2; 9 nucleotides match TRBD2. Germline assignment: CDR1 SGDLS and CDR2 YYNGEE. J lost 5 bases, V lost 4 bases, and 6 bases had no gene match. CDR3 length: 15 amino acids. The DNA for the CDR3 is TGTGCCAGCAGCTCGCGGGGGGGCGGAACCGGGGAGCTGTTTTTT. Encoded protein: CASSSRGGGTGELFF.

The V and J genes are TRBV7-2 and TRBJ2-2; D is perhaps TRBD1 (5 bases). Trimming stripped 2 bases from V and 0 bases from J, with 7 bases between. This CDR3 contains 15 residues. Germline V gives CDR1 SGHTA, CDR2 FQGNSA. The CDR3 region is CASSLRQPNTGELFF. The CDR3 DNA reads TGTGCCAGCAGCTTACGACAGCCGAACACCGGGGAGCTGTTTTTT.

The chain employs TRBV27 and TRBJ2-2; no definite D call. CDR1 and CDR2 from the germline V gene are MNHEY and SMNVEV (reference sequence). V lost 6 bases, J lost 0 bases, and 17 bases lay in between. This CDR3 comprises 17 residues. For the CDR3, the DNA is TGTGCCAGCAGAGGCCTTTTGGGTACCTCGAACACCGGGGAGCTGTTTTTT. Translating it yields CASRGLLGTSNTGELFF.

V is TRBV10-1 and J is TRBJ2-7, with TRBD1 as a possible D gene (5 bases). V lost 2 bases to trimming and J lost 4 bases, with 15 bases between them. From germline, CDR1 is WNHNN and CDR2 SYGVQD (reference sequence). The CDR3 covers 15 residues. CDR3 sequence reads: CASSENRGSFYEQYF. CDR3 bases: TGCGCCAGCAGTGAGAATAGGGGAAGTTTTTACGAGCAGTACTTC.

J is TRBJ2-5 and V is TRBV28, with TRBD2 identical over 11 bases. Trimming took 1 base from V and 1 from J; bases not matched to a gene: 2. The germline V gene encodes CDR1 MDHEN and CDR2 SYDVKM. This CDR3 spans 16 amino acids. CDR3 loop: CASSLLAGGPQETQYF. DNA of the CDR3: TGTGCCAGCAGTTTATTAGCGGGAGGGCCCCAAGAGACCCAGTACTTC. Full variable domain (outside the CDR3, taken from reference TRBV28 and TRBJ2-5): DVKVTQSSRYLVKRTGEKVFLECVQDMDHENMFWYRQDPGLGLRLIYFSYDVKMKEKGDIPEGYSVSREKKERFSLILESASTNQTSMYLCASSLLAGGPQETQYFGPGTRLLVL.

The CDR3 sequence is CASSTGQGDTDTQYF. The DNA of the CDR3 is TGTGCCAGTAGTACTGGACAGGGAGACACAGATACGCAGTATTTT. This chain links TRBV19 with TRBJ2-3; 8 bases match TRBD1. Germline loops: CDR1 LNHDA, CDR2 SQIVND (reference sequence). The CDR3 is made up of 15 amino acids. Losses at the gene ends were 4 bases for V and 2 bases for J; bases not matched to a gene: 5.

V gene TRBV4-1 combines with J gene TRBJ1-5; the D gene is possibly TRBD1 (5 bases). The CDR3 consists of 14 residues. Germline V gene sequence: CDR1 MGHRA, CDR2 YSYEKL. The V end lost 2 bases, the J end lost 6 bases, and 11 bases lay between the germline ends. For the CDR3, the DNA is TGCGCCAGCAGCCAAAAGGCAGGGCCTCAGCCCCAGCATTTT. This codes for CASSQKAGPQPQHF.

The rearrangement joins TRBV6-1 to TRBJ2-7, with D unresolved. The CDR3 loop spans 14 amino acids. V shed 2 bases and J shed 0 bases, with 8 bases lying between them. The V gene's germline CDR1 is MNHNS and CDR2 SASEGT. This CDR3 reads CASSELPGSYEQYF. The DNA for the CDR3 is TGTGCCAGCAGTGAATTACCCGGCTCCTACGAGCAGTACTTC.

As DNA, the CDR3 is TGTGCCAGCAGCGAGGGGACAGACTCCTACGAGCAGTACTTC. This codes for CASSEGTDSYEQYF. V usage is TRBV9 and J usage is TRBJ2-7; TRBD1 agrees at 7 bases. This CDR3 is built from 14 residues. Germline lookup yields CDR1 SGDLS and CDR2 YYNGEE. Losses at the gene ends were 3 bases for V and 0 bases for J; bases not matched to a gene: 3.

The chain recombines TRBV5-1 with TRBJ1-6; TRBD1 might be the D (5 bases). Trimming took 5 bases from V and 7 from J, leaving 13 bases between them. The CDR3 runs 14 residues. The germline gives CDR1 SGHRS, CDR2 YFSETQ. As DNA, the CDR3 is TGCGCCAGCAGGGGCAGGGTAGGCAATTCACCCCTCCACTTT. It is translated as CASRGRVGNSPLHF.

This clone was recorded once. V usage is TRBV19 and J usage is TRBJ2-1; 12 bases line up with TRBD2. V was pared by 6 bases and J by 1 base, with 4 bases of the junction left unmatched. The CDR3 spans 16 residues. Germline loops: CDR1 LNHDA, CDR2 SQIVND (reference sequence). The CDR3: CASSPLAGGSYNEQFF. CDR3 DNA sequence: TGTGCCAGTAGCCCCCTAGCGGGGGGGTCCTACAATGAGCAGTTCTTC.

This chain joins TRBV5-1 and TRBJ1-1; D is unclear. Per germline, CDR1 SGHRS and CDR2 YFSETQ. The length of the CDR3 is 13 residues. V shed 2 bases and J shed 1 base, with 6 bases lying between them. The CDR3 DNA follows: TGCGCCAGCAGCTTCTACTCGAACACTGAAGCTTTCTTT. Its protein is CASSFYSNTEAFF.

The chain recombines TRBV5-1 with TRBJ2-1; 7 nucleotides align to TRBD1. Germline V gives CDR1 SGHRS, CDR2 YFSETQ. The length of the CDR3 is 17 residues. The J segment lost 0 bases and the V segment lost 4 bases, leaving 10 bases of the junction unmatched. Here the CDR3 reads CASSSRQGTSSYNEQFF. The CDR3 DNA reads as TGCGCCAGCAGCAGCCGACAGGGAACAAGCTCCTACAATGAGCAGTTCTTC.

The rearrangement uses TRBV18 and TRBJ2-5; D ambiguous. Germline values: CDR1 KGHSH, CDR2 LQKENI. V was cut by 3 bases and J by 5 bases, with 7 bases left in between. This CDR3 spans 12 amino acids. In DNA, the CDR3 is TGTGCCAGCTCACCCGCCCTGGAGACCCAGTACTTC. Residues: CASSPALETQYF.

This clone was recorded only once. J is TRBJ2-3 and V is TRBV7-9, with D maybe TRBD2 (7 bases). Between the trimmed V and J ends, which lost 5 bases and 7 bases, there was a span of 25 bases. CDR3 size: 17 residues. Germline loops: CDR1 SEHNR, CDR2 FQNEAQ (reference sequence). The CDR3 region is CASSLLGGTSAGYTQYF. In nucleotides, the CDR3 is TGTGCCAGCAGCCTCCTGGGGGGCACTAGCGCCGGTTATACGCAGTATTTT. The whole variable domain, filled in from reference TRBV7-9 and TRBJ2-3, reads DTGVSQNPRHKITKRGQNVTFRCDPISEHNRLYWYRQTLGQGPEFLTYFQNEAQLEKSRLLSDRFSAERPKGSFSTLEIQRTEQGDSAMYLCASSLLGGTSAGYTQYFGPGTRLTVL.

This chain connects TRBV6-5 to TRBJ2-7, with a tentative D call TRBD1 (6 bases). CDR1 MNHEY and CDR2 SVGAGI come from the germline V gene. V lost 2 bases and J 3 bases, leaving 8 bases between the germline ends. CDR3 length: 13 amino acids. CDR3 DNA sequence: TGTGCCAGCAGTTACGGACAGAGCTACGAGCAGTACTTC. Protein product: CASSYGQSYEQYF.

V is TRBV18 and J is TRBJ2-7; D call uncertain. Germline V lookup: CDR1 KGHSH, CDR2 LQKENI. CDR3 size: 13 residues. V dropped 8 bases and J dropped 2 bases, with 13 bases sitting between them. The DNA for the CDR3 is TGTGCCAGCCAGCCGGCGTCCGCCTACGAGCAGTACTTC. This gives the protein CASQPASAYEQYF.

The chain employs TRBV27 and TRBJ2-5; D is unresolved. Germline loops: CDR1 MNHEY, CDR2 SMNVEV (reference sequence). The CDR3 consists of 14 residues. V shed 4 bases and J shed 2 bases, with 11 bases lying between them. CDR3 coding DNA: TGTGCCAGCAGTTCAGGTTTGGCACAAGAGACCCAGTACTTC. As protein: CASSSGLAQETQYF.

This rearrangement joins TRBV9 to TRBJ1-1, with a weak D call TRBD1 (5 bases). This CDR3 is built from 15 residues. Trimming took 3 bases from V and 1 from J, leaving 13 bases between them. Per germline, CDR1 SGDLS and CDR2 YYNGEE. The CDR3 here is CASSGDGETNTEAFF. The DNA for the CDR3 is TGTGCCAGCAGCGGGGACGGGGAAACGAACACTGAAGCTTTCTTT.

The gene calls are TRBV7-9 and TRBJ2-3; D ambiguous. The germline V gene has CDR1 SEHNR and CDR2 FQNEAQ (reference sequence). The length of the CDR3 is 13 residues. V shed 1 base and J shed 4 bases, with 6 bases lying between them. The CDR3 reads CASSLGYPDTQYF. CDR3 bases: TGTGCCAGCAGCTTAGGATACCCAGATACGCAGTATTTT. Filled out from reference TRBV7-9 and TRBJ2-3, the complete variable domain reads DTGVSQNPRHKITKRGQNVTFRCDPISEHNRLYWYRQTLGQGPEFLTYFQNEAQLEKSRLLSDRFSAERPKGSFSTLEIQRTEQGDSAMYLCASSLGYPDTQYFGPGTRLTVL.

The J gene is TRBJ2-1, the V gene TRBV15; D unresolved. The CDR3 has 15 residues. Trimming cost V 0 bases and J 8 bases, with 14 bases left between them. CDR1 is LNHNV, CDR2 YYDKDF, per germline (reference sequence). For the CDR3, the DNA is TGTGCCACCAGCAGAGAAAGGAAGGGCTCCTATGAGCAGTTCTTC. Amino acid sequence: CATSRERKGSYEQFF. Full variable domain (outside the CDR3, taken from reference TRBV15 and TRBJ2-1): DAMVIQNPRYQVTQFGKPVTLSCSQTLNHNVMYWYQQKSSQAPKLLFHYYDKDFNNEADTPDNFQSRRPNTSFCFLDIRSPGLGDTAMYLCATSRERKGSYEQFFGPGTRLTVL.

V and J are TRBV25-1 and TRBJ2-5; a weak D match, TRBD2 (6 bases). The CDR3 contains 14 residues. CDR1 is MGHDK and CDR2 is SYGVNS in the germline V gene. The ends were cut back, 4 bases at V and 5 bases at J, with 14 bases in the middle. This CDR3 reads CASSGGLEGETQYF. The DNA for the CDR3 is TGTGCCAGCAGTGGGGGTTTGGAGGGGGAGACCCAGTACTTC.

The rearrangement uses TRBV4-1 and TRBJ2-3; 10 bases fit TRBD1. Germline V CDR1 and CDR2: MGHRA, YSYEKL. The CDR3 length is 17 residues. V lost 0 bases to trimming and J lost 3 bases; unmatched junction nucleotides: 6. The CDR3 DNA reads as TGCGCCAGCAGCCAAGAACCGACAGGGGGCGAAACAGATACGCAGTATTTT. This gives the protein CASSQEPTGGETDTQYF.

The CDR3 spells CASSYYPTGRLGTGELFF. For the CDR3, the DNA is TGTGCCAGCAGCTACTACCCGACAGGGCGGTTGGGCACCGGGGAGCTGTTTTTT. The rearrangement joins TRBV7-9 to TRBJ2-2; 7 bases match TRBD1. J gave up 4 bases and V 4 bases, and 15 bases lay outside the gene matches. Germline V gene lookup returns CDR1 SEHNR and CDR2 FQNEAQ (reference sequence). The CDR3 is 18 residues long.

This clone showed up many times. The chain combines TRBV5-6 with TRBJ2-1; 10 bases fit TRBD1. CDR1 and CDR2 (germline): SGHDT, YYEEEE. CDR3 length: 15 amino acids. The junction had 2 bases not matched to a gene; V was cut back by 0 bases and J by 5 bases. The CDR3 DNA is TGTGCCAGCAGCTTGGGGGGGACAGGGGACAATGAGCAGTTCTTC. This codes for CASSLGGTGDNEQFF.